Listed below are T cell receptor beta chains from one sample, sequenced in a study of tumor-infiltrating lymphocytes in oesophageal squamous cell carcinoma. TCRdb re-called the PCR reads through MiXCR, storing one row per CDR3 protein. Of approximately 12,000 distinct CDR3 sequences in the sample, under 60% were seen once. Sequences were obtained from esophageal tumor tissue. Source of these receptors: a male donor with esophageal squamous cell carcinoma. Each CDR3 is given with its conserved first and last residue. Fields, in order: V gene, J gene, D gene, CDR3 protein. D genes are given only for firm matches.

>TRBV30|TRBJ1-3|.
CAWSVPGSGNTIYF
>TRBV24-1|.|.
CATSDPGLPRGETQYF
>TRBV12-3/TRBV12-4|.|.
CASRGFHYEQYF
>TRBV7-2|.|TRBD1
CASSVRQGAEGYTF
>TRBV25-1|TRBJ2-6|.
CASSGKACSGANVLTF
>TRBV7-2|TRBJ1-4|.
CASSAGDIGEKLFF
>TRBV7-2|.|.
CASSLNPSVYGYTF
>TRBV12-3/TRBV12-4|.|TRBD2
CASSSFLAGAYNEQFF
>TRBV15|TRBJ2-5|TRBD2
CATSRDEREGGQETQYF
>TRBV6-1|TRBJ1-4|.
CATLRPGGEKLFF
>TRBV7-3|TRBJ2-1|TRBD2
CASSIGTSGVNEQFF
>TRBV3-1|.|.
CASSQSITEQFF
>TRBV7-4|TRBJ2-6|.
CASSPSGANVLTF
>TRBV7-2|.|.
CASSPKDRGTFTRETQYF
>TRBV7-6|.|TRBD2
CASSPGLATETQYF
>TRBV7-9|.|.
CASSPLNLGVHEQYF
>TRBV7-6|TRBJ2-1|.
CASSLRRGDSLGYNEQFF
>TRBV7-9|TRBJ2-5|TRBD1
CASSIGTATETQYF
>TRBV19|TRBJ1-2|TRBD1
CASSINRGNGYTF
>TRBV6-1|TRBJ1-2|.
CASSEVWAGSVSNYGYTF
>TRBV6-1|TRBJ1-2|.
CASSERNYGYTF
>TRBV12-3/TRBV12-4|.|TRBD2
CASSLGTSGRYEQFF
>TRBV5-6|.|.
CASSLILSTYEQYF
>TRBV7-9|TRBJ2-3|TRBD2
CASRHGTSGRDTQYF
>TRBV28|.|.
CASSPPGDTQYF
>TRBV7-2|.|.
CASSSGQRQETQYF
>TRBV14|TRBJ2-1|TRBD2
CASMASGYNEQFF
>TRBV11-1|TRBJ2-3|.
CASRPGSPDTQYF
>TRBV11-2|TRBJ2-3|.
CAGSSKETQYF
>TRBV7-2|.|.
CASSSGLSGDEQYF
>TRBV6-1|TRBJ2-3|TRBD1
CASSGQGATDTQYF
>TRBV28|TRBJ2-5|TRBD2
CASSSPGTSDWETQYF
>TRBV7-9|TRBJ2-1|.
CASSFNEQFF
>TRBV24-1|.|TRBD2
CATSGGLAGADTQYF
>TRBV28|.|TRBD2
CASSLTGTSGSNEQFF
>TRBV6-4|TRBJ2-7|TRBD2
CASSDSAGGYNEQYF
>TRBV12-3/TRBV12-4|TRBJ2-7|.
CASSLVQGVSYEQYF
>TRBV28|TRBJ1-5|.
CASSPRVGKKGNQPQHF
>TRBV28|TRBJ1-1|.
CASSLRGPNTEAFF
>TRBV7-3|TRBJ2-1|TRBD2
CASSFTGGAYNEQFF
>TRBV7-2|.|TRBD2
CASRKSLAGGEQYF
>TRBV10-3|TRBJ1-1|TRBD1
CATTGIVNTEAFF
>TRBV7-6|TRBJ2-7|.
CASSPTRDKVDEQYF
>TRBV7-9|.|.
CASSFRGYEQYF
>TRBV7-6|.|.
CASSSPRGGGKTQYF
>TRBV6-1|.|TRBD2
CASSSGTSGRRGEQFF
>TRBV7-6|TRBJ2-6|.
CASSQGIGTGANVLTF
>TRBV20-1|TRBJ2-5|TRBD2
CSARGTSGLNEQYF